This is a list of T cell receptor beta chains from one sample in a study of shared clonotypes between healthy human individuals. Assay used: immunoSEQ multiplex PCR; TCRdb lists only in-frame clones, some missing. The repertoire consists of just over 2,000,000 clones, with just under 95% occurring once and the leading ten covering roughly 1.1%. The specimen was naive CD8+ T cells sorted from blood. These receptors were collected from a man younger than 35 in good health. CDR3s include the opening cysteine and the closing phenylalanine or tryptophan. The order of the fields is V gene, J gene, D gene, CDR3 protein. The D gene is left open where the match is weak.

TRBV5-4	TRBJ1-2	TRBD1	CASSVTGGNGYTF
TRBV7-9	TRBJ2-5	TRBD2	CASSYGGETQYF
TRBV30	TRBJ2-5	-	CAWSVGHGETQYF
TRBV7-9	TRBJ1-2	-	CASSLTLSYGYTF
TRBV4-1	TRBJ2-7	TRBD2	CASSPLGSSGRPYEQYF
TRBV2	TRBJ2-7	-	CASSESEDSSHYEQYF
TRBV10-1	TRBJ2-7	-	CASSEWDTKGGQYF
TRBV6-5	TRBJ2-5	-	CASSPHSDGQETQYF
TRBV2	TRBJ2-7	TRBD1	CASTTGTASYEQYF
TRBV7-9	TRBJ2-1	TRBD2	CASSPTSGYSYNEQFF